This T cell receptor beta chain was profiled in a study of T cell repertoires in cytomegalovirus infection. Study at large: Indicated by public TCR beta signatures were CMV infection and matching HLA type.

General study findings and limits: Individuals carrying CMV plus the relevant HLA were identified by cumulative frequency of public TCR beta families. Clonotype analysis showed dominance of the ex vivo response by HLA-C-restricted CMV-specific TCR beta clonotypes.

This clonotype was counted ten times or more. No antigen is known for it. TCRdb reanalysed the reads using MiXCR and keeps one entry per CDR3 protein. The repertoire holds approximately 250,000 distinct CDR3 sequences, with roughly 9.1% as singletons. The V gene's germline CDR1 is SGHTA and CDR2 FQGNSA. V was pared by 8 bases and J by 7 bases, with 11 bases between. This CDR3 has 11 residues. The V and J genes are TRBV7-2 and TRBJ2-5, with TRBD2 as a possible D gene (5 bases). This receptor was obtained from a human donor in good health (CMV status not recorded). Some clones in this sample may be carry-over from other donors' samples. Sequencing was carried out using PBMCs. CDR3 DNA sequence: TGTGCCAGCTTACGGGCGGGGACCCAGTACTTC. It yields the protein CASLRAGTQYF. Complete variable domain (other parts from reference TRBV7-2 and TRBJ2-5): GAGVSQSPSNKVTEKGKDVELRCDPISGHTALYWYRQSLGQGLEFLIYFQGNSAPDKSGLPSDRFSAERTGGSVSTLTIQRTQQEDSAVYLCASLRAGTQYFGPGTRLLVL.